This TCR beta chain was sequenced in a study of T-cell reconstitution after alpha-beta-depleted transplantation in children. Study-wide results and caveats: Several hundred rapidly expanded clones from non-depleted graft cells reportedly supplied alpha-beta T cells about two months post-transplant.

This clonotype showed up many times. The antigen remains undetermined. During its preparation, the TCRbeta library received unique molecular identifiers. TCRdb processed the PCR reads anew with MiXCR; each CDR3 protein has one entry. The repertoire consists of hundreds of thousands of distinct CDR3 sequences, with roughly 10% occurring once and the leading ten covering under 30%. CDR1 and CDR2 from the germline V gene are LGHNA and YNFKEQ. This CDR3 has 16 residues. Deletions cut 5 bases from V and 0 bases from J, with 15 bases between. This clonotype was obtained from a child less than two years old with acute myeloid leukemia, due to receive a stem cell transplant. The V and J genes are TRBV4-2 and TRBJ2-3; D unresolved. The specimen comprised PBMCs, sampled before TCRalphabeta/CD19-depleted stem cell transplant. As DNA, the CDR3 is TGTGCCAGCAGCGCAGCCCGTCGGTCTAGCACAGATACGCAGTATTTT. It specifies CASSAARRSSTDTQYF.